The T cell receptor beta chain under discussion was sequenced for a study of blood T cell repertoires in COVID-19. About the research overall: Researchers got acute and convalescent COVID-19 samples from the United States, Italy and Spain. T cells, B-cell-depleted T cells, or PBMCs supplied cDNA or gDNA.

V was trimmed by 7 bases and J by 1 base, leaving 13 bases between them. The CDR3 contains 14 residues. From germline, CDR1 is SGHRS and CDR2 YFSETQ. Under the authors' procedure: Reference gene primers were amplified, and this amplification served to estimate nucleated cell counts. Here immunoSEQ multiplex PCR was the method, and the copy in TCRdb shows in-frame clones only, minus some. Clonal size and the V and J genes are those of that table, whereas D and trimming came from the DNA. Here the sample spans about 150,000 clones, roughly 72% being singletons. The source of this sequence is a woman older than 75 with acute or convalescent COVID-19. What was sequenced was peripheral blood. V gene TRBV5-1 combines with J gene TRBJ2-3; tentative D call: TRBD1 (7 bases). DNA of the CDR3: TGCGCCAGCCGAGGGGGCGGGGGCACAGATACGCAGTATTTT. Translating gives CASRGGGGTDTQYF.